This T cell receptor (beta chain) was sequenced for a study of blood T cell repertoires in COVID-19. Germline V gene lookup returns CDR1 LGHNA and CDR2 YSLEER. The CDR3 is 16 residues long. With 0 bases clipped from V and 2 bases from J, the junction kept 5 bases outside the gene matches. Under the authors' procedure: Estimation of nucleated cell counts relied on the amplification of reference gene primers. Only in-frame clones appear in the TCRdb table, and some are missing; sequencing was by immunoSEQ multiplex PCR. V and J calls and clone size are copied from that table; D and trimming were computed from the DNA. The repertoire holds 150,000 or so clones, with around 88% as singletons.

V usage is TRBV4-3 and J usage is TRBJ2-7; 9 bases match TRBD1. The TCR was taken from a woman in her forties or fifties in a cohort exposed to, infected with or recovered from COVID-19 (not recorded which). The sample comprised PBMCs or T cells enriched from blood (not recorded which). The CDR3 loop reads CASSQDRTGVPYEQYF. CDR3 in DNA: TGCGCCAGCAGCCAAGACCGGACAGGGGTCCCCTACGAGCAGTACTTC.